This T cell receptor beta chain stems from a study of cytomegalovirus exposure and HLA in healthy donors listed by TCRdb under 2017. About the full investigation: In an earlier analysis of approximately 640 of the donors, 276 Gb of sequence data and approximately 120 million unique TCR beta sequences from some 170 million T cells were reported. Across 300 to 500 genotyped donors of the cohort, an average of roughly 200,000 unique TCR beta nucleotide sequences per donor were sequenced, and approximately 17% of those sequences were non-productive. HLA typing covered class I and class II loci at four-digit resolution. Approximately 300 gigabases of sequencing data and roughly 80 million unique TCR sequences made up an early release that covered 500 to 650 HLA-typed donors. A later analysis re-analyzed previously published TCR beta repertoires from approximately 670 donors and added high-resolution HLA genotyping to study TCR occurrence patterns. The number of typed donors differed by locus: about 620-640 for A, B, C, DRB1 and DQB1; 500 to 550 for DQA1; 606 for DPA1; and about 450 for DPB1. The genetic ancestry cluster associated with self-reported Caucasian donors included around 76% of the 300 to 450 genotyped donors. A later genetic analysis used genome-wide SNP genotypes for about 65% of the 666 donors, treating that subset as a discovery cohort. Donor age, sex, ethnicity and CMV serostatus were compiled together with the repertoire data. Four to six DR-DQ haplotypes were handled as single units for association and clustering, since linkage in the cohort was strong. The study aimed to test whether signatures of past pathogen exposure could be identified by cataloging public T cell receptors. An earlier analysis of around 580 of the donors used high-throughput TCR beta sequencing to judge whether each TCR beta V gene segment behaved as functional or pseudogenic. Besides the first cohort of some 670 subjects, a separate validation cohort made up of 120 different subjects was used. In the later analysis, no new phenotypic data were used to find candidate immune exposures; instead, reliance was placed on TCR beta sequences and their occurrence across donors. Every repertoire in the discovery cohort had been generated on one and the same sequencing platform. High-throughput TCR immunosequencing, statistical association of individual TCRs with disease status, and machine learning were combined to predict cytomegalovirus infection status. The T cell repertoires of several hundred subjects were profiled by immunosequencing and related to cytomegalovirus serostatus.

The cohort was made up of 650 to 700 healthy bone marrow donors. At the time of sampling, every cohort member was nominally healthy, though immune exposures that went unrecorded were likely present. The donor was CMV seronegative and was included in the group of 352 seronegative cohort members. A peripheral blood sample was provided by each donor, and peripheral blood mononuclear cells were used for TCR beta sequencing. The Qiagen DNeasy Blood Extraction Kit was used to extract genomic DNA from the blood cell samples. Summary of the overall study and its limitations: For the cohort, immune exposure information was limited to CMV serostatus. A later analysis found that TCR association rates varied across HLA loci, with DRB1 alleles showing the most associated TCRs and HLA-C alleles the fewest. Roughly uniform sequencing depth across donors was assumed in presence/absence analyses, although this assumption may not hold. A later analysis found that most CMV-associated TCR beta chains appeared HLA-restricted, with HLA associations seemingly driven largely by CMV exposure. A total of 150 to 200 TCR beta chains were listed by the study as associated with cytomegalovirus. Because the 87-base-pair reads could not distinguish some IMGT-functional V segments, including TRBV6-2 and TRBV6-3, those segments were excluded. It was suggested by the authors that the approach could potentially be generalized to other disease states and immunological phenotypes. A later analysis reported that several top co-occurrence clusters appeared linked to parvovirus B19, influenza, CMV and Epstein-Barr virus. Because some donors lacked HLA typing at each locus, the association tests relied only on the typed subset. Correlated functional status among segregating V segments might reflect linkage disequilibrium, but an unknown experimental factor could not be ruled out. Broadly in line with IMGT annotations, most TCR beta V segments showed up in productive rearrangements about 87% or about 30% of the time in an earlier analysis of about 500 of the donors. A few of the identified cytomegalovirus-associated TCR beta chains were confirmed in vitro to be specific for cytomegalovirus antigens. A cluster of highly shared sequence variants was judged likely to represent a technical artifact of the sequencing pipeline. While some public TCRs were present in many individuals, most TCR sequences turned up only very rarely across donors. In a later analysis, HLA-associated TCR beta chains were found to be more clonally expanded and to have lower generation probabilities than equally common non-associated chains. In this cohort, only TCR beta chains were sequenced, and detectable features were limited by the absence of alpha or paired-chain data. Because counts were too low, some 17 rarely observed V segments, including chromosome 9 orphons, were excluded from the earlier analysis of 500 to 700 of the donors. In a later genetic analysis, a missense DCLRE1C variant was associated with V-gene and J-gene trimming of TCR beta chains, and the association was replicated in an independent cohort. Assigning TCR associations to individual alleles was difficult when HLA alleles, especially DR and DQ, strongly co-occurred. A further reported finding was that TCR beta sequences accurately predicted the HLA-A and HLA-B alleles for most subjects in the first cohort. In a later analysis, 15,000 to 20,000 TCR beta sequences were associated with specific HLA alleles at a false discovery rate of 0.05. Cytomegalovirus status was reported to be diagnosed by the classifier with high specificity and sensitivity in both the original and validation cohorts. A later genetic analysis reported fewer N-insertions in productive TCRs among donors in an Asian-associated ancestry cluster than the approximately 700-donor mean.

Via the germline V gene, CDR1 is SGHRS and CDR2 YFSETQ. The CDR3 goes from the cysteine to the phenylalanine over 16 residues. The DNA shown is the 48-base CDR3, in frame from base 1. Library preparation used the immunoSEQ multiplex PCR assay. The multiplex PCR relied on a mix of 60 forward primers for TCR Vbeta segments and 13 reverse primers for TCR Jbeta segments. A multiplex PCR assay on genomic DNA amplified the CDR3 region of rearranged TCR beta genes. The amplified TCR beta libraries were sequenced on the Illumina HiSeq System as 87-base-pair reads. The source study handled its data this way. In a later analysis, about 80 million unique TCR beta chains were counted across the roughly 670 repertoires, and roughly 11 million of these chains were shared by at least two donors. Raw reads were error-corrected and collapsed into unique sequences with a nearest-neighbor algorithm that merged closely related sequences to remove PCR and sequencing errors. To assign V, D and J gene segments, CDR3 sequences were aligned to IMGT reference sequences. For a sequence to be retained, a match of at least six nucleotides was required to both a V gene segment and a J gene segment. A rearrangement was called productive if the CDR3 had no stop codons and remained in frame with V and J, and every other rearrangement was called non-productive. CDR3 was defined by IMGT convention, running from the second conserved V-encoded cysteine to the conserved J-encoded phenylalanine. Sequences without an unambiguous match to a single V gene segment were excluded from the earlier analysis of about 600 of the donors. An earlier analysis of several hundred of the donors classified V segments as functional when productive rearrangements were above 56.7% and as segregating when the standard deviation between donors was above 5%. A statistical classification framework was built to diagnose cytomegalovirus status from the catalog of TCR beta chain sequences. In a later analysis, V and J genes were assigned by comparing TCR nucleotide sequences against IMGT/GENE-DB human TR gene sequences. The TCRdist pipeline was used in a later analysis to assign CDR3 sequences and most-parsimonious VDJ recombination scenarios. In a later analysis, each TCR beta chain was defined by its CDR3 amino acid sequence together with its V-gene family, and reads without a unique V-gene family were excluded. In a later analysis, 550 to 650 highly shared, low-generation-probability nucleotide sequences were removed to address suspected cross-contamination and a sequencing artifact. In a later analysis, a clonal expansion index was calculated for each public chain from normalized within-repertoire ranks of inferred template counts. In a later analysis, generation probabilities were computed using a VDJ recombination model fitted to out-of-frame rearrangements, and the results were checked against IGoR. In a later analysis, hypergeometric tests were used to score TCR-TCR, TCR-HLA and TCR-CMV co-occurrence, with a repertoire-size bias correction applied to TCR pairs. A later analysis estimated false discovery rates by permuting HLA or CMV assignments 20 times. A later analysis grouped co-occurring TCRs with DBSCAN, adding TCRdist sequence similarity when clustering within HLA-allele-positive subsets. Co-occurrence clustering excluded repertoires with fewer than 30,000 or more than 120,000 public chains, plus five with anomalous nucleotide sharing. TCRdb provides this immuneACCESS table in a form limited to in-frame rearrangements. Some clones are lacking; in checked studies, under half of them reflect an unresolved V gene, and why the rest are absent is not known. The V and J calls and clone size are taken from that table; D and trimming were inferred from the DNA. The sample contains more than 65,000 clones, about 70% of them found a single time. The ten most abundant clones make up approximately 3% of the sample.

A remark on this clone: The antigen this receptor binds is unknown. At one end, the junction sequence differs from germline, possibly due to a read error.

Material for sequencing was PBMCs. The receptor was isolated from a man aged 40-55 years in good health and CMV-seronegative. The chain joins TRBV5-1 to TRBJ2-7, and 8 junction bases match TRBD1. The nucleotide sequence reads TGCGCCCGCAGCTCGTCGCCCAGGGGGCAGGGCTACGAGCAGTACTTC. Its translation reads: CARSSSPRGQGYEQYF.